This entry lists 26 T cell receptor beta chains sequenced from one sample in a study of OX40 agonist ivuxolimab in advanced cancers. Assay used: immunoSEQ multiplex PCR; TCRdb lists only in-frame clones, some missing. The sample has tens of thousands of clones, approximately 80% seen once. Sequencing used CD4+ or CD8+ T cells sorted from blood, obtained in a trial of the OX40 agonist ivuxolimab. The receptors derive from an adult with an advanced solid tumor such as melanoma, head and neck, liver or kidney cancer.

This chain uses TRBV6-4 with TRBJ2-1; D gene uncertain. CDR1 MRHNA and CDR2 SNTAGT come from the germline V gene. This CDR3 is 14 amino acids long. Trimming cost V 7 bases and J 0 bases, with 10 bases left between them. The CDR3 spells CASKQQFSYNEQFF. The CDR3 coding sequence is TGTGCCAGCAAGCAGCAATTCTCCTACAATGAGCAGTTCTTC.

The V call is TRBV5-1, the J call TRBJ1-2; 11 bases agree with TRBD1. The CDR3 runs 15 residues. CDR1 and CDR2 from the germline V gene are SGHRS and YFSETQ. J was trimmed by 8 bases and V by 4 bases; bases with no gene match: 10. The CDR3 DNA is TGCGCCAGCAGCGCGTCCGGACAGGGGGCGGAGGGCTACACCTTC. It is translated as CASSASGQGAEGYTF.

The chain carries TRBV2 and TRBJ2-1; the match to TRBD2 covers 8 bases. J lost 7 bases, V lost 6 bases, and 14 bases had no gene match. Per germline, CDR1 SNHLY and CDR2 FYNNEI. This CDR3 is built from 16 residues. The CDR3 reads CASRASGAGAGNEQFF. As DNA, the CDR3 is TGTGCCAGCAGGGCCTCGGGAGCGGGAGCAGGTAATGAGCAGTTCTTC.

This clone turned up a few times. The chain has TRBV9 and TRBJ1-1; 8 nucleotides agree with TRBD1. Germline V gene lookup returns CDR1 SGDLS and CDR2 YYNGEE. The CDR3 length is 15 residues. Trimming took 3 bases from V and 4 from J; bases not matched to a gene: 8. For the CDR3, the DNA is TGTGCCAGCAGCGAATTCCGGACAGGGTCCACTGAAGCTTTCTTT. Translating it yields CASSEFRTGSTEAFF.

This chain joins TRBV4-1 and TRBJ2-7, with a possible D match to TRBD2 (6 bases). This CDR3 contains 15 residues. CDR1 and CDR2 (germline): MGHRA, YSYEKL. V was clipped by 2 bases and J by 0 bases, with 11 bases between them. The CDR3 here is CASSQITGDSYEQYF. The CDR3 nucleotides read TGCGCCAGCAGCCAAATTACGGGAGACTCCTACGAGCAGTACTTC.

The chain joins TRBV7-2 to TRBJ2-3, with D possibly matching TRBD2 (7 bases). Germline lookup yields CDR1 SGHTA and CDR2 FQGNSA. The CDR3 runs to 15 residues. Trimming removed 4 bases at V and 5 bases at J, with 16 bases between. The CDR3 DNA follows: TGTGCCAGCAGCTCCCGCCGGGGGGCTGGAGATACGCAGTATTTT. It encodes CASSSRRGAGDTQYF.

This clone has only one observation. The genes are TRBV11-2 and TRBJ1-1, with D hard to call. Germline V CDR1 and CDR2: SGHAT, FQNNGV. The CDR3 is 16 residues long. The V end lost 3 bases, the J end lost 5 bases, and 19 bases lay between the germline ends. The DNA of the CDR3 is TGTGCCAGCAGCTTCCAACCAGCAGGACTAGAGACTGAAGCTTTCTTT. Protein sequence: CASSFQPAGLETEAFF.

This sequence joins TRBV6-1 and TRBJ2-6; tentatively, D is TRBD2 (5 bases). With 6 bases removed from V and 2 bases from J, the gap between germline ends came to 5 bases. Looked up from germline, CDR1 is MNHNS and CDR2 is SASEGT. The CDR3 runs to 13 residues. CDR3 region: CASRLAGANVLTF. The CDR3, as DNA: TGTGCCAGCAGACTAGCTGGGGCCAACGTCCTGACTTTC.

The chain joins TRBV18 to TRBJ2-1; no clear D gene. This CDR3 has 13 amino acids. Looked up from germline, CDR1 is KGHSH and CDR2 is LQKENI. Trimming cost V 6 bases and J 9 bases, with 15 bases left between them. The chain's CDR3 is CASSPTLGGEQFF. As DNA, the CDR3 is TGTGCCAGCTCCCCCACCCTAGGCGGTGAGCAGTTCTTC. The full variable domain, completed using reference TRBV18 and TRBJ2-1, is NAGVMQNPRHLVRRRGQEARLRCSPMKGHSHVYWYRQLPEEGLKFMVYLQKENIIDESGMPKERFSAEFPKEGPSILRIQQVVRGDSAAYFCASSPTLGGEQFFGPGTRLTVL.

The chain links TRBV6-6 to TRBJ1-6; 9 nucleotides line up with TRBD1. Germline V gene lookup returns CDR1 MNHNY and CDR2 SVGAGI (reference sequence). There are 15 residues in the CDR3. Unmatched junction bases numbered 9, after V lost 6 bases and J lost 9 bases. The CDR3 loop reads CASRTTGGSSSPLHF. The DNA of the CDR3 is TGTGCCAGCAGAACGACAGGGGGAAGTAGTTCACCCCTCCACTTT.

This chain uses TRBV7-9 with TRBJ2-3; TRBD1 might be the D (6 bases). Germline lookup yields CDR1 SEHNR and CDR2 FQNEAQ (reference sequence). This CDR3 has 18 amino acids. The ends were cut back, 2 bases at V and 0 bases at J, with 18 bases in the middle. The DNA of the CDR3 is TGTGCCAGCAGCTTAACCGGGACACCCAGCAAAAGCACAGATACGCAGTATTTT. Translated, it gives CASSLTGTPSKSTDTQYF.

The CDR3 DNA reads TGCGCCAGCAGCCCGGACCTATATAGCAATCAGCCCCAGCATTTT. Translating gives CASSPDLYSNQPQHF. The chain employs TRBV5-1 and TRBJ1-5; D unclear. V shed 4 bases and J shed 0 bases, with 11 bases lying between them. Germline V gene lookup returns CDR1 SGHRS and CDR2 YFSETQ. This CDR3 is built from 15 residues.

The chain links TRBV5-6 to TRBJ1-2; D uncertain. V was cut by 0 bases and J by 8 bases, with 17 bases left in between. This CDR3 has 15 amino acids. Germline-derived CDR1 and CDR2 are SGHDT and YYEEEE. DNA for the CDR3: TGTGCCAGCAGCTTGGTCTCCGGGTCGGGGAGAGGCTACACCTTC. Its protein is CASSLVSGSGRGYTF.

This clone occurred a few times. This chain links TRBV4-3 with TRBJ1-2; a possible D gene is TRBD1 (6 bases). Between the trimmed V and J ends, which lost 2 bases and 7 bases, there was a span of 11 bases. This CDR3 spans 13 amino acids. Germline lookup yields CDR1 LGHNA and CDR2 YSLEER. CDR3 in DNA: TGCGCCAGCAGCCAACAATACAGGGCTGGCTACACCTTC. Protein: CASSQQYRAGYTF.

This clone was detected a few times. V usage is TRBV28 and J usage is TRBJ1-4, with D perhaps TRBD1 (5 bases). This CDR3 has 12 residues. Trimming took off 8 bases at V and 8 bases at J, with 12 bases between the two ends. The germline V gene encodes CDR1 MDHEN and CDR2 SYDVKM. The chain's CDR3 is CASGTKREKLFF. CDR3 sequence (DNA): TGTGCCAGCGGGACCAAGAGGGAAAAACTGTTTTTT.

The gene calls are TRBV5-1 and TRBJ2-3, with a tentative D call TRBD2 (6 bases). There are 15 residues in the CDR3. The ends were cut back, 0 bases at V and 1 base at J, with 9 bases in the middle. The germline V gene has CDR1 SGHRS and CDR2 YFSETQ. For the CDR3, the DNA is TGCGCCAGCAGCTTGGTTCGCGGGGGCACAGATACGCAGTATTTT. It encodes CASSLVRGGTDTQYF.

The V and J genes are TRBV23-1 and TRBJ1-4; D uncertain. TRBV23-1 carries the ORF label, with uncertain function. Trimming stripped 7 bases from V and 4 bases from J, with 13 bases between. The CDR3 contains 14 residues. CDR3 loop: CASTRGSGNEKLFF. As DNA, the CDR3 is TGCGCCAGCACCCGAGGGTCGGGTAATGAAAAACTGTTTTTT.

V gene TRBV10-3 combines with J gene TRBJ1-1, with 8 bases identical to TRBD1. The V gene's germline CDR1 is ENHRY and CDR2 SYGVKD. The CDR3 runs 14 residues. V trimming: 6 bases; J trimming: 0 bases; junction bases outside the gene matches: 3. This CDR3 is CAIRQQGVNTEAFF. The CDR3, as DNA: TGTGCCATCAGGCAACAGGGGGTGAACACTGAAGCTTTCTTT.

The chain couples TRBV19 to TRBJ1-5; D not resolved. Germline V CDR1 and CDR2: LNHDA, SQIVND (reference sequence). V shed 3 bases and J shed 2 bases, with 11 bases lying between them. The CDR3 has 15 amino acids. CDR3 sequence reads: CASSISHMGNQPQHF. CDR3 sequence (DNA): TGTGCCAGTAGTATTTCACATATGGGCAATCAGCCCCAGCATTTT. Complete variable domain (other parts from reference TRBV19 and TRBJ1-5): DGGITQSPKYLFRKEGQNVTLSCEQNLNHDAMYWYRQDPGQGLRLIYYSQIVNDFQKGDIAEGYSVSREKKESFPLTVTSAQKNPTAFYLCASSISHMGNQPQHFGDGTRLSIL.

The V gene is TRBV6-5, the J gene TRBJ1-2; TRBD1 aligns across 7 bases. Germline V gene lookup returns CDR1 MNHEY and CDR2 SVGAGI. CDR3 length: 14 residues. The J segment lost 10 bases and the V segment lost 6 bases, leaving 14 bases of the junction unmatched. CDR3 DNA: TGTGCCAGCAGGCCGGGACAGCCGGTCGGCGACTACACCTTC. Its protein is CASRPGQPVGDYTF.

The chain has TRBV5-1 and TRBJ1-1; the D gene is possibly TRBD1 (6 bases). Germline values: CDR1 SGHRS, CDR2 YFSETQ. The CDR3 length is 14 residues. The V end lost 1 base, the J end lost 4 bases, and 11 bases lay between the germline ends. The CDR3 spells CASSLNRGGTEAFF. The CDR3 DNA is TGCGCCAGCAGCTTGAACCGAGGGGGCACTGAAGCTTTCTTT.

The chain couples TRBV6-5 to TRBJ1-5; D gene unclear. This CDR3 contains 15 residues. V was trimmed by 0 bases and J by 0 bases, leaving 6 bases between them. Looked up from germline, CDR1 is MNHEY and CDR2 is SVGAGI. The CDR3 DNA sequence: TGTGCCAGCAGTTACTCGGGAAATAGCAATCAGCCCCAGCATTTT. It is translated as CASSYSGNSNQPQHF.

There are a few counts of this clone. The rearrangement links TRBV5-5 to TRBJ1-1; D is uncertain. V was pared by 0 bases and J by 0 bases, with 15 bases between. The CDR3 runs to 17 residues. Germline CDR1 SGHKS, CDR2 YYEKEE (reference sequence). CDR3 residues: CASSLVVRTAMNTEAFF. The CDR3 DNA reads TGTGCCAGCAGCTTGGTGGTCCGAACTGCTATGAACACTGAAGCTTTCTTT.

J is TRBJ2-1 and V is TRBV5-1; 8 bases map to TRBD1. CDR3 size: 15 residues. Trimming cost V 1 base and J 2 bases; bases outside gene matches: 2. Looked up from germline, CDR1 is SGHRS and CDR2 is YFSETQ. DNA for the CDR3: TGCGCCAGCAGCTTGTACAGGGGGGCCTACAATGAGCAGTTCTTC. Residues: CASSLYRGAYNEQFF.

This chain links TRBV19 with TRBJ1-1, with a possible D match to TRBD1 (6 bases). Trimming cost V 5 bases and J 11 bases, with 12 bases left between them. Germline CDR1 LNHDA, CDR2 SQIVND (reference sequence). The CDR3 is 11 amino acids. The CDR3 is CASSSTGNAFF. DNA for the CDR3: TGTGCCAGTAGTTCTACAGGGAACGCTTTCTTT. The full variable domain, completed using reference TRBV19 and TRBJ1-1, is DGGITQSPKYLFRKEGQNVTLSCEQNLNHDAMYWYRQDPGQGLRLIYYSQIVNDFQKGDIAEGYSVSREKKESFPLTVTSAQKNPTAFYLCASSSTGNAFFGQGTRLTVV.

The V gene is TRBV28, the J gene TRBJ1-2, with D perhaps matching TRBD1 (5 bases). Per the germline V gene, CDR1 is MDHEN and CDR2 is SYDVKM. The CDR3 spans 13 residues. The V gene lost 2 bases and the J gene lost 7 bases, with 11 bases spanning the gap. CDR3 in amino acids: CASSLGHGRGYTF. The DNA for the CDR3 is TGTGCCAGCAGTTTAGGACATGGTCGTGGCTACACCTTC.